Listed here is a single TCR beta chain. This clone was recorded at least ten times. Its cognate antigen has yet to be identified. No base qualities exist here, and no much larger clone lies one base off it. At the junction V is shortened by 1 base and J by 0 bases, with 6 bases in between. The germline V gene (reference sequence) yields GTSNPN for CDR1 and SVGIG for CDR2. From the cysteine up to the phenylalanine, the CDR3 has a length of 13 residues. The DNA shown is the 39-base CDR3, in frame from base 1. This sample is part of a study of blood T cell repertoires in COVID-19 (dated by TCRdb to 2018 to 2020). Background on the whole study: Collaborator samples came from the United States, Italy and Spain and covered acute and convalescent phases of COVID-19. The prospective study material was composed of cDNA or gDNA derived from T cells, B-cell-depleted T cells, or PBMCs. Where HLA class I and class II types were available, the types were taken from metadata supplied by the sample provider, not from assay-based typing. Nearly every sample came with metadata listing a de-identified subject ID, COVID-19 status, age in years and sex. Samples were obtained from the ongoing ImmuneRACE study (first 160 participants) and from over 1,000 subjects provided by 6 global collaborators. The repertoires were released in a freely available public database intended as a resource for research on the immune response to SARS-CoV-2. The dataset comprised deeply sampled blood TCRbeta repertoires from subjects exposed to, actively infected with, or recovered from COVID-19. The research as a whole found: Clinical and demographic metadata were provided uncurated, with the amount varying by source and participant.

Collaborating institutions collected whole blood in K2EDTA tubes following their own protocols. Collaborator samples were shipped for TCRbeta analysis as frozen whole blood, isolated PBMCs, or DNA extracted from either sample type. TCRbeta CDR3 regions were amplified from genomic DNA by means of the immunoSEQ Assay, a bias-controlled multiplex PCR. On the authors' methods: The number of nucleated cells in each sample was estimated by amplification of reference gene primers within the assay. To quantify the absolute abundance of each unique TCRbeta CDR3 rearrangement, sequence reads were collapsed and filtered. For each sample, productive Simpson clonality was calculated as the square root of Simpson's diversity index across productive rearrangements. As stored in TCRdb, this immuneACCESS dataset retains in-frame rearrangements with V and J assigned. A fraction of the clones does not appear; measured against another copy, unresolved V genes explain less than half of the discrepancy, and the remainder lacks a known reason. V and J calls plus clone size are reproduced from that table; the DNA served to infer D and trimming. The sample includes some 94,000 clones, with more than 75% observed a single time. Of the sample, 15% is held by the ten largest clones.

The V and J segments used are TRBV30 and TRBJ1-1; the D gene remains uncertain. The TCR originated in a human donor in a cohort sampled during active COVID-19. Specimen: peripheral blood. The CDR3 in this case is CAWSADLNTEAFF. In nucleotides, the sequence is TGTGCCTGGAGTGCGGACTTGAACACTGAAGCTTTCTTT.